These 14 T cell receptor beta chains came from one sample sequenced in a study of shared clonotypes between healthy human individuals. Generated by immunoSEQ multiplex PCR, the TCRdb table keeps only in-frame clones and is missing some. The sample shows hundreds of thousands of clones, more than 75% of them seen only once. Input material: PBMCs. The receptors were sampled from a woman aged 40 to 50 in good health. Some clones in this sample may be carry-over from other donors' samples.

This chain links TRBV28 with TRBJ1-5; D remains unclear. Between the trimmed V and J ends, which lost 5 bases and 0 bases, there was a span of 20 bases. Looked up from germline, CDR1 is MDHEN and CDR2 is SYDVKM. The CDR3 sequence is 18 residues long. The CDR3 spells CASSPLVAQVGSNQPQHF. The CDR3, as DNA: TGTGCCAGCAGTCCGTTAGTTGCGCAGGTGGGTAGCAATCAGCCCCAGCATTTT.

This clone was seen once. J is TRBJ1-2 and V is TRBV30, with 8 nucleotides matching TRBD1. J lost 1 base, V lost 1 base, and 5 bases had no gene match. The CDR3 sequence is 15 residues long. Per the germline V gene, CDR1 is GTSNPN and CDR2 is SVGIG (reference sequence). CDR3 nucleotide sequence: TGTGCCTGGAGTGCCGGGACAGGAGATAACTATGGCTACACCTTC. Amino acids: CAWSAGTGDNYGYTF. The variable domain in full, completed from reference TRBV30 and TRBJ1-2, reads SQTIHQWPATLVQPVGSPLSLECTVEGTSNPNLYWYRQAAGRGLQLLFYSVGIGQISSEVPQNLSASRPQDRQFILSSKKLLLSDSGFYLCAWSAGTGDNYGYTFGSGTRLTVV.

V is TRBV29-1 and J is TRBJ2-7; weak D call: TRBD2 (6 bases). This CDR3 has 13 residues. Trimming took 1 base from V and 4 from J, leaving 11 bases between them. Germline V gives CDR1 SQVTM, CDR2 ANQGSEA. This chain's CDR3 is CSVEAGEGYEQYF. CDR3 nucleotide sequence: TGCAGCGTTGAAGCGGGAGAGGGTTACGAGCAGTACTTC.

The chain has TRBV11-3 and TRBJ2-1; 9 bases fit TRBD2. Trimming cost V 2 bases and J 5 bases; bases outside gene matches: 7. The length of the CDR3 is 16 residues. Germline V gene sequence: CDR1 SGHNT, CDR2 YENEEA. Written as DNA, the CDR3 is TGTGCCAGCAGCTTAAGGCTAGCGGGAAAAGACAATGAGCAGTTCTTC. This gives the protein CASSLRLAGKDNEQFF.

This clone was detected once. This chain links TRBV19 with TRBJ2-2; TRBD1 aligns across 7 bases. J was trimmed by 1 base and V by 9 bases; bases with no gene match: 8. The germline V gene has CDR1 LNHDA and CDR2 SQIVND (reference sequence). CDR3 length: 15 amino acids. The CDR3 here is CASKLRDRNTGELFF. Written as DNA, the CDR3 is TGTGCCAGCAAGCTCCGGGACAGGAACACCGGGGAGCTGTTTTTT. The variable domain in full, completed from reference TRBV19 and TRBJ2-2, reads DGGITQSPKYLFRKEGQNVTLSCEQNLNHDAMYWYRQDPGQGLRLIYYSQIVNDFQKGDIAEGYSVSREKKESFPLTVTSAQKNPTAFYLCASKLRDRNTGELFFGEGSRLTVL.

The CDR3 sequence: CAWSVLAGALTGELFF. The CDR3 region has the DNA TGTGCCTGGAGTGTACTAGCGGGAGCCTTGACCGGGGAGCTGTTTTTT. The V call is TRBV30, the J call TRBJ2-2; 11 positions agree with TRBD2. CDR1 and CDR2 (germline): GTSNPN, SVGIG (reference sequence). The CDR3 length is 16 residues. V was pared by 0 bases and J by 5 bases, with 5 bases of the junction left unmatched.

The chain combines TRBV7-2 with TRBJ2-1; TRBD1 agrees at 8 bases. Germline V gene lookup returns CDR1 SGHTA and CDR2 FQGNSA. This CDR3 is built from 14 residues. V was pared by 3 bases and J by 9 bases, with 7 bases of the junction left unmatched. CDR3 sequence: CASSLGVQGGEQFF. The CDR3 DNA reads TGTGCCAGCAGCTTGGGAGTACAGGGGGGTGAGCAGTTCTTC.

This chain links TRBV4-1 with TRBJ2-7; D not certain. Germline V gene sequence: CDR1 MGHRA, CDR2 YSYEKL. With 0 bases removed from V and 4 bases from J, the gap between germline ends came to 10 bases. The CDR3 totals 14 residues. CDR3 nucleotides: TGCGCCAGCAGCCAAGATGCCGGAGCGTACGAGCAGTACTTC. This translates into CASSQDAGAYEQYF.

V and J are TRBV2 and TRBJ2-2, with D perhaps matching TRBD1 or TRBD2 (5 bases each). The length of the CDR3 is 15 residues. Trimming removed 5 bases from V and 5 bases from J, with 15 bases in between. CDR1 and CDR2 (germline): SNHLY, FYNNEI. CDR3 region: CASSRGRAPTGELFF. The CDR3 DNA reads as TGTGCCAGCAGTCGGGGCAGGGCCCCTACCGGGGAGCTGTTTTTT.

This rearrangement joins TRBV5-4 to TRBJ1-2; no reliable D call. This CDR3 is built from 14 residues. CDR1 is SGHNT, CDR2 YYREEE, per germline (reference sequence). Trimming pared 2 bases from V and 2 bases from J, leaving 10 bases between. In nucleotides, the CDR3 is TGTGCCAGCAGCTTCGGGAGGATGAACTATGGCTACACCTTC. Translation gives CASSFGRMNYGYTF.

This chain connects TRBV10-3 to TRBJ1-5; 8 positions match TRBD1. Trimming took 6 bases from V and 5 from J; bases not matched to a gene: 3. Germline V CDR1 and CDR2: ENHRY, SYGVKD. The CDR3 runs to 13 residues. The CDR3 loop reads CAIRQTGDQPQHF. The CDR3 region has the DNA TGTGCCATCAGGCAGACAGGGGATCAGCCCCAGCATTTT.

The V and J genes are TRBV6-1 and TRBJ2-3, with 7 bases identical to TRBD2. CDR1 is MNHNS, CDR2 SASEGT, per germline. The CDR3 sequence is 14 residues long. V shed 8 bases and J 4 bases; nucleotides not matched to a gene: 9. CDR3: CASRGDFVADTQYF. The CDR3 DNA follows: TGTGCCAGCCGGGGGGATTTTGTCGCAGATACGCAGTATTTT.

Here the CDR3 reads CASSRFQGVHEQYF. CDR3 bases: TGTGCCAGCAGTAGGTTTCAGGGAGTCCACGAGCAGTACTTC. J is TRBJ2-7 and V is TRBV28; D is possibly TRBD1 or TRBD2 (5 bases each). Trimming took off 5 bases at V and 5 bases at J, with 16 bases between the two ends. The CDR3 has 14 amino acids. Germline CDR1 is MDHEN and CDR2 is SYDVKM.

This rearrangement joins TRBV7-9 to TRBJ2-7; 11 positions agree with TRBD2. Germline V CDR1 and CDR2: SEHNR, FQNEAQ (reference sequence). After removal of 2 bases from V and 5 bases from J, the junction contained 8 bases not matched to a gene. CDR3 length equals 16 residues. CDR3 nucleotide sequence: TGTGCCAGCAGCTTAAGGCAGACTAGCGGGAAGGACGAGCAGTACTTC. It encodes CASSLRQTSGKDEQYF.